A single sample gave rise to the 10 T cell receptor beta chains below, sequenced in a study of CD8+CD57+ T cells in acquired aplastic anemia. Genomic DNA acted as the template from which TCR beta VDJ combination and CDR3 sequence profiling were carried out. TCRdb ran MiXCR on the reads and lists one entry per CDR3 protein. The sample lists 220,000 or so distinct CDR3 sequences; roughly 60% were seen once. Selection for sequencing was limited to patients who had shown CD8+CD57+ cell expansion by flow cytometry. Sequencing used sorted CD4+, CD8+, or CD8+CD57+ T cells (not recorded which) from PBMCs. The receptors originated from a human donor with aplastic anemia.

This clonotype was seen ten or more times. This rearrangement joins TRBV9 to TRBJ2-1; TRBD1 is a possible D gene (7 bases). The V end was cut by 4 bases, the J end by 0 bases, with 14 bases between. CDR1 and CDR2 from the germline V gene are SGDLS and YYNGEE. CDR3 length equals 16 residues. The CDR3 DNA follows: TGTGCCAGCAGCCTGACAGGGAGGAGCTCCTACAATGAGCAGTTCTTC. It translates to CASSLTGRSSYNEQFF.

This chain joins TRBV7-3 and TRBJ2-1, with TRBD2 identical over 16 bases. The J segment lost 9 bases and the V segment lost 5 bases, leaving 13 bases of the junction unmatched. CDR3 length equals 18 residues. Germline CDR1 and CDR2: SGHTA and FQGTGA. The CDR3 DNA follows: TGTGCCAGCAGCCCCGAGGGGACTAGCGGGAGGGTAGTTGGTGAGCAGTTCTTC. As protein: CASSPEGTSGRVVGEQFF.

This chain uses TRBV29-1 with TRBJ1-2; no definite D call. The V gene lost 4 bases and the J gene lost 8 bases, with 11 bases spanning the gap. Per germline, CDR1 SQVTM and CDR2 ANQGSEA. This CDR3 is built from 11 residues. Here the CDR3 DNA reads TGCAGCGTTGGCCGGGAAGGAGGCTACACCTTC. Its translation: CSVGREGGYTF.

The rearrangement links TRBV12-3 or TRBV12-4 to TRBJ2-5; 11 bases fit TRBD2. This CDR3 spans 15 amino acids. The V and J ends lost 6 bases and 4 bases, in that order; junction bases with no gene match: 7. For the CDR3, the DNA is TGTGCCAGCAGCTTTAGCGGGGGGGCCGGAGAGACCCAGTACTTC. Amino acid sequence: CASSFSGGAGETQYF.

At least ten counts were recorded for this clonotype. The chain links TRBV10-2 to TRBJ2-7; D unclear. Trimming cost V 2 bases and J 5 bases, with 10 bases left between them. Germline loops: CDR1 WSHSY, CDR2 SAAADI. CDR3 length: 13 amino acids. This chain's CDR3 is CASSETDADEQYF. The CDR3 nucleotides read TGCGCCAGCAGTGAGACGGACGCCGACGAGCAGTACTTC.

This clonotype was seen just once. The genes are TRBV29-1 and TRBJ2-5, with 7 bases aligning to TRBD2. This CDR3 spans 16 amino acids. V dropped 3 bases and J dropped 1; count of bases not matched to a gene: 11. Germline V CDR1 and CDR2: SQVTM, ANQGSEA. The chain's CDR3 is CSVEFARGISQETQYF. In nucleotides, the CDR3 is TGCAGCGTTGAGTTTGCGCGGGGGATTAGCCAAGAGACCCAGTACTTC. Filled out from reference TRBV29-1 and TRBJ2-5, the complete variable domain reads SAVISQKPSRDICQRGTSLTIQCQVDSQVTMMFWYRQQPGQSLTLIATANQGSEATYESGFVIDKFPISRPNLTFSTLTVSNMSPEDSSIYLCSVEFARGISQETQYFGPGTRLLVL.

The V call is TRBV6-5, the J call TRBJ2-7; D gene uncertain. Germline assignment: CDR1 MNHEY and CDR2 SVGAGI. The CDR3 length is 14 residues. V lost 2 bases and J 7 bases, leaving 15 bases between the germline ends. This CDR3 reads CASSYGPFESEQYF. DNA for the CDR3: TGTGCCAGCAGTTACGGGCCCTTTGAATCGGAGCAGTACTTC.

Of note for this clonotype: The CDR3 does not close with the conserved phenylalanine or tryptophan, likely indicating a read error. The rearrangement uses TRBV19 and TRBJ1-5; D unresolved. The CDR3 is 13 residues long. V shed 5 bases and J shed 5 bases, with 10 bases lying between them. Looked up from germline, CDR1 is LNHDA and CDR2 is SQIVND (reference sequence). CDR3 DNA sequence: TGTGCCAGTAGTGACAAGGGCGATCAGCCCCAGCATTGT. Translation gives CASSDKGDQPQHC.

The genes are TRBV24-1 and TRBJ2-3; D uncertain. Trimming left V 5 bases short and J 0 bases short, with 11 bases between. CDR3 size: 15 residues. Germline CDR1 reads KGHDR; CDR2 reads SFDVKD. The CDR3: CATSVSPSSTDTQYF. As DNA, the CDR3 is TGTGCCACCAGTGTATCGCCCTCCAGCACAGATACGCAGTATTTT.

This chain connects TRBV20-1 to TRBJ2-2, with 9 bases identical to TRBD2. The junction had 8 bases not matched to a gene; V was cut back by 6 bases and J by 3 bases. CDR3 length equals 15 residues. Germline V CDR1 and CDR2: DFQATT, SNEGSKA (reference sequence). The CDR3 spells CSASQGLAYTGELFF. CDR3 bases: TGCAGTGCGAGCCAGGGACTAGCCTACACCGGGGAGCTGTTTTTT.